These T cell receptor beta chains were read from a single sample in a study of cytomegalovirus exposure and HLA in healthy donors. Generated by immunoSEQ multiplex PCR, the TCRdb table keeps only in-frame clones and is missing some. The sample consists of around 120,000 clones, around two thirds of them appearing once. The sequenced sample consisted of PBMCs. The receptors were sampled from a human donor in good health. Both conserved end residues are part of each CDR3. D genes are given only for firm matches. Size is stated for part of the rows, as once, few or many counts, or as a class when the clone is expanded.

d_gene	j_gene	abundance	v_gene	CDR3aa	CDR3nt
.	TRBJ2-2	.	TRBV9	CASGSYTGELFF	TGTGCCAGTGGCTCCTACACCGGGGAGCTGTTTTTT
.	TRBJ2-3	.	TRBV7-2	CASSFLTDTQYF	TGTGCCAGCAGCTTTCTAACAGATACGCAGTATTTT
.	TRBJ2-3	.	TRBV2	CASSESLTDTQYF	TGTGCCAGCAGTGAGTCTCTGACAGATACGCAGTATTTT
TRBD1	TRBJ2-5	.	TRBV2	CASSDAGTGVGGETQYF	TGTGCCAGCAGTGACGCCGGGACAGGGGTTGGAGGAGAGACCCAGTACTTC
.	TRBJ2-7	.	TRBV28	CASSSYYEQYF	TGTGCCAGCAGTTCTTACTACGAGCAGTACTTC
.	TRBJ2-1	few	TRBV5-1	CASSGSGRNEQFF	TGCGCCAGCAGCGGATCGGGGAGGAATGAGCAGTTCTTC
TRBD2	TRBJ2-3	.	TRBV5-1	CASSLEAGGRTDTQYF	TGCGCCAGCAGCTTGGAAGCGGGAGGGCGCACAGATACGCAGTATTTT
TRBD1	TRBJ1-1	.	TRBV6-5	CASSYALTGLATEAFF	TGTGCCAGCAGTTACGCTTTGACAGGGTTGGCCACTGAAGCTTTCTTT
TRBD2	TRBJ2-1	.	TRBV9	CASSVEGTGGWDEQFF	TGTGCCAGCAGCGTAGAAGGGACGGGAGGCTGGGATGAGCAGTTCTTC
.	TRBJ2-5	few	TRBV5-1	CASSNGLQETQYF	TGCGCCAGCAGCAATGGACTGCAAGAGACCCAGTACTTC
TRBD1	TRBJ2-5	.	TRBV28	CASSTGTVQETQYF	TGTGCCAGCAGTACAGGGACAGTCCAAGAGACCCAGTACTTC
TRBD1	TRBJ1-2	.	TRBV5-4	CASSFRDRKGYGYTF	TGTGCCAGCAGCTTTAGGGACAGGAAAGGCTATGGCTACACCTTC
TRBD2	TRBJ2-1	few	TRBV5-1	CASTPLPSGGPEQFF	TGCGCCAGCACGCCCCTCCCTAGCGGGGGGCCAGAGCAGTTCTTC
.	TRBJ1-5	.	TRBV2	CASSGGSGNQPQHF	TGTGCCAGCAGCGGTGGCTCGGGGAATCAGCCCCAGCATTTT
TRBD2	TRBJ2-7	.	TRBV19	CASSRGLAGVTYEQYF	TGTGCCAGTAGTCGGGGACTAGCGGGAGTTACCTACGAGCAGTACTTC
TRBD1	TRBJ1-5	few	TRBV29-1	CSARQGVGQPQHF	TGCAGCGCCCGACAGGGTGTAGGGCAGCCCCAGCATTTT
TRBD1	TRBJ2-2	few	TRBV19	CASRPGQGFTGELFF	TGTGCCAGTAGGCCGGGACAGGGGTTCACCGGGGAGCTGTTTTTT
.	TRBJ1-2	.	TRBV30	CAWSFTGGSNYGYTF	TGTGCCTGGAGTTTCACCGGGGGGTCTAACTATGGCTACACCTTC
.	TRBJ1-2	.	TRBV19	CASSRTSQGSYTF	TGTGCCAGTAGCCGAACGTCACAGGGCAGCTACACCTTC
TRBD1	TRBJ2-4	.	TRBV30	CAWSVGTASWLAKNIQYF	TGTGCCTGGAGTGTGGGGACAGCCTCCTGGCTAGCCAAAAACATTCAGTACTTC
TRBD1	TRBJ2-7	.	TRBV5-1	CASRDPGQLYEQYF	TGCGCCAGCAGGGATCCGGGACAGTTGTACGAGCAGTACTTC
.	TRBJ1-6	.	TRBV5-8	CASSFGGSNSPLHF	TGTGCCAGCAGTTTCGGGGGAAGTAATTCACCCCTCCACTTT
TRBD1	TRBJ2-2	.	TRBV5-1	CASSFRDRDTGELFF	TGCGCCAGCAGCTTCCGGGACAGGGACACCGGGGAGCTGTTTTTT
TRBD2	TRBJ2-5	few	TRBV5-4	CASSADLIAGPETQYF	TGTGCCAGCAGCGCCGACTTAATAGCGGGGCCGGAGACCCAGTACTTC
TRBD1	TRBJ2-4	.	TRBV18	CASSPGTGENIQYF	TGTGCCAGCTCACCTGGGACAGGGGAAAACATTCAGTACTTC
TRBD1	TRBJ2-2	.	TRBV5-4	CASSPGQGNTGELFF	TGTGCCAGCAGCCCCGGACAGGGGAACACCGGGGAGCTGTTTTTT
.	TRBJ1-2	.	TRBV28	CASSLAYGYTF	TGTGCCAGCAGTTTGGCCTATGGCTACACCTTC
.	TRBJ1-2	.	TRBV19	CASTAGQWYGYTF	TGTGCCAGTACCGCTGGACAGTGGTATGGCTACACCTTC
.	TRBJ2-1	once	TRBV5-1	CASSFLSGYNEQFF	TGCGCCAGCAGCTTCCTCAGTGGCTACAATGAGCAGTTCTTC
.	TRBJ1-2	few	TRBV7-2	CASSLAAIHYGYTF	TGTGCCAGCAGCTTAGCGGCAATCCACTATGGCTACACCTTC
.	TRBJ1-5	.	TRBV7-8	CASSFGRTLGQPQHF	TGTGCCAGCAGCTTTGGACGGACTTTAGGACAGCCCCAGCATTTT
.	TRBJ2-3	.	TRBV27	CASSLAGKGTDTQYF	TGTGCCAGCAGTTTGGCGGGAAAGGGCACAGATACGCAGTATTTT
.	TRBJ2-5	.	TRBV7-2	CASRLTGSETQYF	TGTGCCAGCAGACTTACGGGGTCGGAGACCCAGTACTTC